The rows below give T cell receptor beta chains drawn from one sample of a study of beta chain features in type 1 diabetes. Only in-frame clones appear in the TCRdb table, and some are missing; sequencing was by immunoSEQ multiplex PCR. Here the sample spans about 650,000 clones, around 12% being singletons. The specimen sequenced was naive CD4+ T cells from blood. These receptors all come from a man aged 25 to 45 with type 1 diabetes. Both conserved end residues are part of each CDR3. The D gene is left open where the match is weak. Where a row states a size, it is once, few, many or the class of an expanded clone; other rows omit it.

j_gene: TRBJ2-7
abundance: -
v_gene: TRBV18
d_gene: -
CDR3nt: TGTGCCAGCTCACCACCGGGACACTACTACGAGCAGTACTTC
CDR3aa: CASSPPGHYYEQYF

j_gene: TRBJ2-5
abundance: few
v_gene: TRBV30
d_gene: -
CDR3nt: TGTGCCTGGAGTGTAAACTACCAAGAGACCCAGTACTTC
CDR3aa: CAWSVNYQETQYF

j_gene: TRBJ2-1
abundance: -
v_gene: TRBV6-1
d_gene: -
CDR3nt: TGTGCCAGCAGTCATCCGAGAGGTGAGCAGTTCTTC
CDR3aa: CASSHPRGEQFF

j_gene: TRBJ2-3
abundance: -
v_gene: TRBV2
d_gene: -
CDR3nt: TGTGCCAGCACTACCGACAGGAACCGACGGGATACGCAGTATTTT
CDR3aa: CASTTDRNRRDTQYF

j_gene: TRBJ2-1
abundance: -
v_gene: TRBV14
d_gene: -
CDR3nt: TGTGCCAGCAGCATAGGGGGTAGCTCCTACAATGAGCAGTTCTTC
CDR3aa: CASSIGGSSYNEQFF

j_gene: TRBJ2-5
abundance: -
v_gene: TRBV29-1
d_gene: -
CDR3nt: TGCAGCGTTGTGGACCGCCTGGACGGACAAGAGACCCAGTACTTC
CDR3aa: CSVVDRLDGQETQYF

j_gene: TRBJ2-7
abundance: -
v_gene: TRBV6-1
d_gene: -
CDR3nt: TGTGCCAGCAGTGACGGGCTGGGCTACGAGCAGTACTTC
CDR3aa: CASSDGLGYEQYF

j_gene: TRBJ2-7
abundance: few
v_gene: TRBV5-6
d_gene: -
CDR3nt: TGTGCCAGCAGCCATGAAGGACGCCAACCCTACGAGCAGTACTTC
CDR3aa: CASSHEGRQPYEQYF

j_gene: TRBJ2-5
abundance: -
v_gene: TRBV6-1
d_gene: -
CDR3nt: TGTGCCAGCAGTGTGCGTGAGTACCAAGAGACCCAGTACTTC
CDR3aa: CASSVREYQETQYF

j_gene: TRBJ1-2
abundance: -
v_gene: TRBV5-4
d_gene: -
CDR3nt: TGTGCCAGCAGTTCCGAGCCGGGGGCCGTGATGAGCTATGGCTACACCTTC
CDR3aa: CASSSEPGAVMSYGYTF

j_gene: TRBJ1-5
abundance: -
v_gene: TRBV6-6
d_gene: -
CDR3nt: TGTGCCACCAGTACCAGCAATCAGCCCCAGCATTTT
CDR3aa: CATSTSNQPQHF

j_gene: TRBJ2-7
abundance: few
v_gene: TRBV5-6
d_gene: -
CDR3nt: TGTGCCAGCAGCTTGCGAAACGAGCAGTACTTC
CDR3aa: CASSLRNEQYF

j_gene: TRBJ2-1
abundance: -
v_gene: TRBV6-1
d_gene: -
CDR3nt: TGTGCCAGCAGTGATCGGGGGAACAATGAGCAGTTCTTC
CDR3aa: CASSDRGNNEQFF

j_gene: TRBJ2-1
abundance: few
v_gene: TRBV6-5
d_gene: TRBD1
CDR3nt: TGTGCCAGCAGCCTACAGGGGGCCGGAAGGAATGAGCAGTTCTTC
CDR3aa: CASSLQGAGRNEQFF

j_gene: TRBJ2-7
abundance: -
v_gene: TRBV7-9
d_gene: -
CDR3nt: TGTGCCAGCAGCTTAGGGGAATACGAGCAGTACTTC
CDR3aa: CASSLGEYEQYF

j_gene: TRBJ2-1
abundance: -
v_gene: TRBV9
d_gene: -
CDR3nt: TGTGCCAGCAGCTATGACTATGAGCAGTTCTTC
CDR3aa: CASSYDYEQFF

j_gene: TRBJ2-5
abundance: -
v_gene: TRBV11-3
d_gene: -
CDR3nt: TGTGCCAGCAGCCCACGGGGAGTCGCAGAGACCCAGTACTTC
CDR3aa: CASSPRGVAETQYF

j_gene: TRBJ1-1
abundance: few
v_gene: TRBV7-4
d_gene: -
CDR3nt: TGTGCCAGCAGCCCAAGAGATCCCAGGGGAGGTATCACTGAAGCTTTCTTT
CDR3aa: CASSPRDPRGGITEAFF

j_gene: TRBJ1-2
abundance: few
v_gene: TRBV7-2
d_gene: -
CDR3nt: TGTGCCAGCAGCTTAATGCGGGAGGGCTATGGCTACACCTTC
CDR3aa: CASSLMREGYGYTF

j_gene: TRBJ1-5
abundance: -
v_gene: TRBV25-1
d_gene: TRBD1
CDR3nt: TGTGCCAGCAGAGGGACAGTTAGAAATCAGCCCCAGCATTTT
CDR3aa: CASRGTVRNQPQHF

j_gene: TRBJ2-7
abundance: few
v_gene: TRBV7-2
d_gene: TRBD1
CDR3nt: TGTGCCAGCAGCTTAGCAAGGACAGGGGCCTACGAGCAGTACTTC
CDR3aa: CASSLARTGAYEQYF

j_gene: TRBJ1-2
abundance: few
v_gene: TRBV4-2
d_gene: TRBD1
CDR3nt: TGTGCCAGCAGCCAAGATCGGACAGGGGATCGGGACTACACCTTC
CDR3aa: CASSQDRTGDRDYTF

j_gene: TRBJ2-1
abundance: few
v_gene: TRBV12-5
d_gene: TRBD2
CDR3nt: TGTGCTAGTGGGCTCCCTAGCGGGGGCTCCTACAATGAGCAGTTCTTC
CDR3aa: CASGLPSGGSYNEQFF

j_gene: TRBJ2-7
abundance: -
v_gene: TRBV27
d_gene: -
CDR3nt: TGTGCCAGCAGTTTGGCCGGGACGGCCGAGCAGTACTTC
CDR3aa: CASSLAGTAEQYF

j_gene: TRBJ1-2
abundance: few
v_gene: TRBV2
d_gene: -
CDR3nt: TGTGCCAGCAGGGCAGGGCTCGGGGGTGGCTACACCTTC
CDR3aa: CASRAGLGGGYTF

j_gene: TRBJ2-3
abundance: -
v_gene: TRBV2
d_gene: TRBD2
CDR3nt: TGTGCCAGCAGCCTAGCGGGGGCCGTGGTTACAGATACGCAGTATTTT
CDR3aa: CASSLAGAVVTDTQYF

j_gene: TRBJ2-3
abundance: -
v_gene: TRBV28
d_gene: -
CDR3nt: TGTGCCAGCAGTCCCGGGACCCACCGTCGAGCGCAGTATTTT
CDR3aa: CASSPGTHRRAQYF

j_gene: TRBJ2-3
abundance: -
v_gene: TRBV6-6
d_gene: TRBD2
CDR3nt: TGTGCCAGCAGTGCCCCTAGCGGACCTAGCACAGATACGCAGTATTTT
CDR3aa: CASSAPSGPSTDTQYF

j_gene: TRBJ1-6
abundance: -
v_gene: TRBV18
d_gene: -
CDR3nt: TGTGCCAGCTCACATAACGGGAGGGATTCACCCCTCCACTTT
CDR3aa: CASSHNGRDSPLHF

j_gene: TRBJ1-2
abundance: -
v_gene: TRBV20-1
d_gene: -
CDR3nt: TGCAGTGCTAGTGTGCTCAATGGCTACACCTTC
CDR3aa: CSASVLNGYTF

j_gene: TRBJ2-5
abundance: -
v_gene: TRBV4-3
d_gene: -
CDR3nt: TGCGCCAGCAGCCAAGGATTGTCCGGGGCCCAGTACTTC
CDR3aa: CASSQGLSGAQYF

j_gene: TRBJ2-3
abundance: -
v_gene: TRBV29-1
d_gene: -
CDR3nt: TGCAGCGTTGAGGGGGTTATAGGGGGAGCGCTCACGGATACGCAGTATTTT
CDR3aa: CSVEGVIGGALTDTQYF

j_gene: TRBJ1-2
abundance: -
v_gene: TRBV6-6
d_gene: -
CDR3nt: TGTGCCAGCAGCGGGACTGCCCATGGCTACACCTTC
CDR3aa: CASSGTAHGYTF

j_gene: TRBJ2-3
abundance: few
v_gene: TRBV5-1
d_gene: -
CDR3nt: TGCGCCAGCAGCGACACCGGCACCCAAGATACGCAGTATTTT
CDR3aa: CASSDTGTQDTQYF

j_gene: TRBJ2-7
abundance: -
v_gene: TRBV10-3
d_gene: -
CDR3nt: TGTGCCATCAGTGAGGCTAGCCCCGGCTACGAGCAGTACTTC
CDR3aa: CAISEASPGYEQYF

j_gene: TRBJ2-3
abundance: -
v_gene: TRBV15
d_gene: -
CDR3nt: TGTGCCACCAGCAGAGATTGGGCACCCGGTGGCGTCGGGTATTTT
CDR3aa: CATSRDWAPGGVGYF

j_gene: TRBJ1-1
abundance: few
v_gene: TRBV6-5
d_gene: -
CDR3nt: TGTGCCAGCGCCACCTGGGAGGGAGGTTACACTGAAGCTTTCTTT
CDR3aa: CASATWEGGYTEAFF

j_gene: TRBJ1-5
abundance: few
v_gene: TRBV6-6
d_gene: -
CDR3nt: TGTGCCAGCAGTCCGAACAGCAATCAGCCCCAGCATTTT
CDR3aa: CASSPNSNQPQHF

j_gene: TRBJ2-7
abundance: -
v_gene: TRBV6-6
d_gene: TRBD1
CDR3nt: TGTGCCAGCAGTTATCAGGGACAGGGAGGCGAGCAGTACTTC
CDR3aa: CASSYQGQGGEQYF

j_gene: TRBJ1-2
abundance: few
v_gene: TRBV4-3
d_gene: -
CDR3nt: TGCGCCAGCACTACGAAACAGACTAACTATGGCTACACCTTC
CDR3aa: CASTTKQTNYGYTF

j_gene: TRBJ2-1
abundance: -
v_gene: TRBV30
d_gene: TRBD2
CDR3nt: TGTGCCTGGAAGTATCAGCGGGGGGGCCGCGATGAGCAGTTCTTC
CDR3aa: CAWKYQRGGRDEQFF

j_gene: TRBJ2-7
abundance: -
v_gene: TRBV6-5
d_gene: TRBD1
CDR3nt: TGTGCCAGCAGTAAGGGACAGGGGAACGAGCAGTACTTC
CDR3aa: CASSKGQGNEQYF

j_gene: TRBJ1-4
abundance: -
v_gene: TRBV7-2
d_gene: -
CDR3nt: TGTGCCAGCAGCCTAGGCGGGGCAGCTAATGAAAAACTGTTTTTT
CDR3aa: CASSLGGAANEKLFF

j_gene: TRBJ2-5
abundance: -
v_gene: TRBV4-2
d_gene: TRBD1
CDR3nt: TGTGCCAGCAGCCAACCAACAGGGGGCGTCGAAGAGACCCAGTACTTC
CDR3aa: CASSQPTGGVEETQYF

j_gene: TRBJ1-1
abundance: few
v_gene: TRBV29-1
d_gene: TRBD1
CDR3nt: TGCAGCGCCCCCGGACAGGGGGCTCCGAACACTGAAGCTTTCTTT
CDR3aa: CSAPGQGAPNTEAFF

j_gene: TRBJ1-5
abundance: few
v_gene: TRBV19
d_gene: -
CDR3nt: TGTGCCAGTAGTATAGTCGTCGGCTATAGCAATCAGCCCCAGCATTTT
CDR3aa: CASSIVVGYSNQPQHF

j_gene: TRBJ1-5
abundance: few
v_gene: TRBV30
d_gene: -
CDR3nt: TGTGCCTGGAGTGTAAACACCAATCAGCCCCAGCATTTT
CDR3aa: CAWSVNTNQPQHF

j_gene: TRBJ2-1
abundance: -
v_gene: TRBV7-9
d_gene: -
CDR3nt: TGTGCCACGGGTGGGGGTGAGCAGTTCTTC
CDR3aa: CATGGGEQFF

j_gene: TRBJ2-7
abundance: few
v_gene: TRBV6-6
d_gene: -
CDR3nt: TGTGCCAGCGTCCGGGACACAACCTACGAGCAGTACTTC
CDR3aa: CASVRDTTYEQYF

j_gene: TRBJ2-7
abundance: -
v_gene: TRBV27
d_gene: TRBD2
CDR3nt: TGTGCCAGCAGTCCGAATCGACTAGCGGGGGCCTCCTACGAGCAGTACTTC
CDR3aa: CASSPNRLAGASYEQYF

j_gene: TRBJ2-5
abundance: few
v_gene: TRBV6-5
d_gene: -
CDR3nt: TGTGCCAGCACAGGGACGGAAGAGACCCAGTACTTC
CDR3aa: CASTGTEETQYF

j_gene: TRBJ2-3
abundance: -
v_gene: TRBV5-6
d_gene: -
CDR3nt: TGTGCCAGCAGGGCAGGCAGCACAGATACGCAGTATTTT
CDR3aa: CASRAGSTDTQYF